Following are 27 T cell receptor beta chains from one sample sequenced in a study of T cell clonality in common variable immunodeficiency. Repertoires were generated with immunoSEQ multiplex PCR, while TCRdb's copy carries only in-frame clones and drops some. Sampling found 25,000 to 35,000 clones, none seen once. The sequenced sample was peripheral blood mononuclear cells. The receptor set was obtained from a person between 18 and 69 years old in good health.

At least ten counts were recorded for this clone. With the read ending 3 residues before the CDR3 end, the germline J gene is used to fill in that end. This chain links TRBV7-3 with TRBJ2-1; D is possibly TRBD1 (8 bases). CDR3 length equals 15 residues. V was shortened by 4 bases and J by 5 bases, with 15 bases between the two germline ends. Looked up from germline, CDR1 is SGHTA and CDR2 is FQGTGA. CDR3 DNA (partial): TGTGCCAGCAGCTCAACAGGGGGGGTGAACAATGAG. It yields the protein CASSSTGGVNNE. The whole CDR3 region reads CASSSTGGVNNEQFF.

As for this clone: The CDR3 goes on 3 residues after the read ends, and that part is filled in from the germline J gene. The chain combines TRBV20-1 with TRBJ2-7; the D gene is possibly TRBD1 (5 bases). CDR3 size: 13 residues. CDR1 is DFQATT and CDR2 is SNEGSKA in the germline V gene (reference sequence). Deletions cut 3 bases from V and 6 bases from J, with 15 bases between. CDR3 protein: CSASSGYRFEQYF. The CDR3 bases that were read are TGCAGTGCTAGTTCAGGGTATCGTTTCGAG.

This clone has only a few counts. The sequenced CDR3 bases are TGTTCCGGGATAAATCAGGGGGTCGCTGGC. Its translation: CSGINQGVAG. The full CDR3 protein is CSGINQGVAGYTF. The chain combines TRBV7-9 with TRBJ1-2, with 7 bases matching TRBD1. The read ends 3 residues before the CDR3 terminus; that terminus is restored from the germline J gene. Germline assignment: CDR1 SEHNR and CDR2 FQNEAQ (reference sequence). The CDR3 is made up of 13 amino acids.

This clone was found many times. The read ends 3 residues before the CDR3 terminus; that terminus is restored from the germline J gene. This chain connects TRBV30 to TRBJ1-4; 10 nucleotides line up with TRBD1. CDR1 GTSNPN and CDR2 SVGIG come from the germline V gene (reference sequence). J gave up 4 bases and V 3 bases, and 2 bases lay outside the gene matches. The CDR3 contains 14 residues. This chain's CDR3 is CAWRRTGGNEKLFF. The sequenced part of the CDR3 DNA is TGTGCCTGGAGGCGGACAGGGGGTAATGAAAAA.

This clone was counted at least ten times. The CDR3 goes on 3 residues after the read ends, and that part is filled in from the germline J gene. The chain joins TRBV6-2 or TRBV6-3 to TRBJ2-5, with D possibly TRBD2 on 7 matching bases. Germline V lookup: CDR1 MNHEY, CDR2 SVGEGT. Between the trimmed V and J ends, which lost 5 bases and 7 bases, there was a span of 14 bases. The CDR3 is made up of 13 amino acids. The DNA read from the CDR3 is TGTGCCAGCAGTCCATCGGCGGGGGCGACC. It is translated as CASSPSAGAT. The entire CDR3 protein is CASSPSAGATQYF.

This clone was counted between two and nine times. Coverage ceases 3 residues before the CDR3 finishes, and the germline J gene fills in the end. The chain employs TRBV11-3 and TRBJ1-1; 7 nucleotides agree with TRBD1. The CDR3 has 12 amino acids. From germline, CDR1 is SGHNT and CDR2 YENEEA. CDR3 DNA, as far as it was read: TGTGCCAGCAGCTTATGGGACAGAGAA. This gives the protein CASSLWDRE. The complete CDR3 reads CASSLWDREAFF.

This clone showed up many times. The CDR3 is cut off 3 residues early in the read; its end comes from the germline J gene. The chain uses TRBV29-1 and TRBJ2-7, with 12 bases that match TRBD2. Germline loops: CDR1 SQVTM, CDR2 ANQGSEA. The CDR3 totals 16 residues. V dropped 0 bases and J dropped 3; count of bases not matched to a gene: 6. CDR3 DNA (partial): TGCAGCGTTGAAGACCGACTAGCGGGAGTCGACTACGAG. This gives the protein CSVEDRLAGVDYE. The complete CDR3 sequence is CSVEDRLAGVDYEQYF.

This clone was counted ten times or more. The DNA ends 3 residues before the CDR3 does, and the rest of the CDR3 is filled in from the germline J gene. This rearrangement joins TRBV6-1 to TRBJ2-7; D gene uncertain. The CDR3 is 11 residues long. The V gene's germline CDR1 is MNHNS and CDR2 SASEGT. V shed 2 bases and J shed 6 bases, with 5 bases lying between them. The CDR3 DNA, read in part, is TGTGCCAGCAGTGAAAACTCCGAG. Its protein product is CASSENSE. The whole CDR3 region reads CASSENSEQYF.

Ten or more counts support this clone. CDR3 DNA (partial): TGCAGTGCCCGGATTGGCGCGGGCGTCAATGAG. It is translated as CSARIGAGVNE. The full CDR3 is CSARIGAGVNEQFF. This chain connects TRBV20-1 to TRBJ2-1, with D possibly TRBD2 on 5 matching bases. The read comes to an end 3 residues before the CDR3 does, leaving the germline J gene to fill in the end. V lost 6 bases and J lost 6, with 18 bases in between. This CDR3 is built from 14 residues. Germline assignment: CDR1 DFQATT and CDR2 SNEGSKA (reference sequence).

The table lists this clone with many counts. The CDR3 goes on 3 residues after the read ends, and that part is filled in from the germline J gene. The V and J genes are TRBV18 and TRBJ1-5, with D maybe TRBD1 (6 bases). The CDR3 sequence is 14 residues long. Trimming took 6 bases from V and 0 from J, leaving 9 bases between them. Germline values: CDR1 KGHSH, CDR2 LQKENI. The CDR3 DNA, read in part, is TGTGCCAGCTCTCGGGACAATAGCAATCAGCCC. Translated, it gives CASSRDNSNQP. In full, the CDR3 reads CASSRDNSNQPQHF.

This clone was counted at least ten times. The read comes to an end 3 residues before the CDR3 does, leaving the germline J gene to fill in the end. The V gene is TRBV18, the J gene TRBJ1-6, with D perhaps matching TRBD1 (5 bases). This CDR3 comprises 14 residues. The germline V and J ends were trimmed by 6 bases and 5 bases, with 11 bases remaining between them. Germline V gene sequence: CDR1 KGHSH, CDR2 LQKENI. CDR3 DNA, as far as it was read: TGTGCCAGCTCGTTGGGACTAGATAATTCACCC. Translated, it gives CASSLGLDNSP. The whole CDR3 sequence reads CASSLGLDNSPLHF.

The table lists this clone with a few counts. The read halts 3 residues ahead of the CDR3 end, with the missing end drawn from the germline J gene. This chain joins TRBV7-9 and TRBJ2-5; no clear D gene. The CDR3 totals 14 residues. The V gene lost 1 base and the J gene lost 4 bases, with 10 bases spanning the gap. Germline CDR1 and CDR2: SEHNR and FQNEAQ (reference sequence). CDR3 region: CASSLGAGSETQYF. The part of the CDR3 DNA that was read is TGTGCCAGCAGCTTAGGTGCAGGCTCAGAGACC.

In this sample, this clone turned up many times. The read ends 3 residues before the CDR3 terminus; that terminus is restored from the germline J gene. J is TRBJ1-1 and V is TRBV2; no reliable D call. The CDR3 is made up of 11 amino acids. Germline V gene lookup returns CDR1 SNHLY and CDR2 FYNNEI. V shed 1 base and J shed 7 bases, with 4 bases lying between them. The CDR3 sequence: CASSEVGEAFF. Incomplete CDR3 DNA: TGTGCCAGCAGTGAAGTCGGTGAA. The full variable domain, completed using reference TRBV2 and TRBJ1-1, is EPEVTQTPSHQVTQMGQEVILRCVPISNHLYFYWYRQILGQKVEFLVSFYNNEISEKSEIFDDQFSVERPDGSNFTLKIRSTKLEDSAMYFCASSEVGEAFFGQGTRLTVV.

This clone was seen at least ten times. The observed sequence ends 3 residues before the CDR3 terminus, with the missing tail filled in from the germline J gene. The chain couples TRBV18 to TRBJ1-1; unclear D gene. The ends were cut back, 6 bases at V and 4 bases at J, with 18 bases in the middle. The CDR3 sequence is 15 residues long. Looked up from germline, CDR1 is KGHSH and CDR2 is LQKENI. CDR3 bases read: TGTGCCAGCTCCCAAGGCGCAGATAGCTCCACTGAA. Translating gives CASSQGADSSTE. The whole CDR3 protein is CASSQGADSSTEAFF.

Many counts were recorded for this clone. The read stops 3 residues short of the end of the CDR3; the missing end is completed from the germline J gene. V and J are TRBV2 and TRBJ2-6; D remains ambiguous. CDR1 SNHLY and CDR2 FYNNEI come from the germline V gene. This CDR3 comprises 19 residues. With 0 bases removed from V and 3 bases from J, the gap between germline ends came to 18 bases. CDR3 in amino acids: CASSEAPGRPTGGANVLTF. CDR3 bases read: TGTGCCAGCAGTGAAGCGCCCGGAAGGCCCACGGGTGGGGCCAACGTC.

Worth noting for this clone: From the germline J gene comes the end of the CDR3, since the read stops 3 residues before it. J is TRBJ1-2 and V is TRBV7-9; D unresolved. Germline CDR1 and CDR2: SEHNR and FQNEAQ (reference sequence). The V end was cut by 0 bases, the J end by 7 bases, with 9 bases between. This CDR3 comprises 13 residues. The CDR3 sequence is CASSLAAEAGYTF. CDR3 DNA, as far as it was read: TGTGCCAGCAGCTTAGCGGCAGAGGCTGGC.

This clone was found many times. Coverage ceases 3 residues before the CDR3 finishes, and the germline J gene fills in the end. The V gene is TRBV5-1, the J gene TRBJ2-1; a possible D gene is TRBD2 (6 bases). This CDR3 is 16 amino acids long. Trimming shortened V by 4 bases and J by 3 bases, and 17 bases separated the two germline ends. The germline gives CDR1 SGHRS, CDR2 YFSETQ. The part of the CDR3 DNA that was read is TGCGCCAGCAGCCCCCCCGATAGCGGAGACTACAATGAG. Its translation: CASSPPDSGDYNE. From start to end, the CDR3 is CASSPPDSGDYNEQFF.

This clone was counted many times. Sequencing ends 3 residues short of the CDR3 end; the germline J gene provides the rest. The chain couples TRBV29-1 to TRBJ2-3; D gene unclear. Between the trimmed V and J ends, which lost 7 bases and 0 bases, there was a span of 8 bases. The CDR3 has 12 amino acids. Looked up from germline, CDR1 is SQVTM and CDR2 is ANQGSEA. The DNA read from the CDR3 is TGCAGCGCCGAAGGGAGCACAGATACG. Encoded protein: CSAEGSTDT. The whole CDR3 is CSAEGSTDTQYF.

This clone was picked up many times. The CDR3 sequence is CASSSLAVQETQYF. The sequenced CDR3 bases are TGTGCCAGCAGCTCATTAGCGGTCCAAGAGACC. The chain joins TRBV7-2 to TRBJ2-5, with a tentative D call TRBD2 (6 bases). Sequencing ends 3 residues short of the CDR3 end; the germline J gene provides the rest. Germline CDR1 is SGHTA and CDR2 is FQGNSA. Between the trimmed V and J ends, which lost 4 bases and 1 base, there was a span of 10 bases. This CDR3 is built from 14 residues. Complete variable domain (other parts from reference TRBV7-2 and TRBJ2-5): GAGVSQSPSNKVTEKGKDVELRCDPISGHTALYWYRQSLGQGLEFLIYFQGNSAPDKSGLPSDRFSAERTGGSVSTLTIQRTQQEDSAVYLCASSSLAVQETQYFGPGTRLLVL.

This clone came up a few times. The CDR3 end falls 3 residues outside the read, so it is completed with the germline J gene. The chain couples TRBV11-3 to TRBJ2-1; D call uncertain. Trimming left V 5 bases short and J 4 bases short, with 9 bases between. CDR3 length: 13 residues. In germline, CDR1 is SGHNT, CDR2 YENEEA. The CDR3 loop is CASSPLEYNEQFF. Partial CDR3 DNA: TGTGCCAGCAGCCCTCTAGAGTACAATGAG. The entire variable domain, with the rest obtained from reference TRBV11-3 and TRBJ2-1, is as follows: EAGVVQSPRYKIIEKKQPVAFWCNPISGHNTLYWYLQNLGQGPELLIRYENEEAVDDSQLPKDRFSAERLKGVDSTLKIQPAELGDSAVYLCASSPLEYNEQFFGPGTRLTVL.

In the case of this clone: Relative to the germline gene, one junction end is altered; a read error may explain this. The DNA ends 3 residues before the CDR3 does, and the rest of the CDR3 is filled in from the germline J gene. The chain uses TRBV7-7 and TRBJ2-2; 9 bases are shared with TRBD1. The CDR3 is made up of 15 amino acids. The germline gives CDR1 SSHAT, CDR2 FNYEAQ (reference sequence). The chain's CDR3 is CASSPWTGDVGELFF. The DNA read from the CDR3 is TGTGCTAGCAGCCCCTGGACAGGGGATGTCGGGGAG.

This clone was observed at least ten times. Read data end 3 residues before the CDR3 end; the end is taken from the germline J gene. The rearrangement links TRBV12-3 or TRBV12-4 to TRBJ2-5; D possibly corresponds to TRBD1 (7 bases). Trimming cost V 5 bases and J 4 bases, with 23 bases left between them. The CDR3 extends over 17 amino acids. This CDR3 is CASSALRGREGGETQYF. The CDR3 DNA, read in part, is TGTGCCAGCAGTGCCCTGAGGGGGCGGGAAGGGGGAGAGACC.

There are many counts of this clone. CDR3 DNA, as far as it was read: TGTGCCAGCAGCTTTATTACAGGGGGCTATGGC. Residues: CASSFITGGYG. In full, the CDR3 reads CASSFITGGYGYTF. The chain links TRBV5-6 to TRBJ1-2; TRBD1 aligns across 8 bases. Read data end 3 residues before the CDR3 end; the end is taken from the germline J gene. The V segment lost 2 bases and the J segment 4 bases; nucleotides outside the gene matches: 4. The CDR3 contains 14 residues. Germline lookup yields CDR1 SGHDT and CDR2 YYEEEE.

This clone came up many times. With the read ending 3 residues before the CDR3 end, the germline J gene is used to fill in that end. This chain uses TRBV12-3 or TRBV12-4 with TRBJ2-4; 8 nucleotides align to TRBD2. The trim removed 5 bases at V and 5 bases at J, leaving 5 bases unmatched. The CDR3 contains 14 residues. CDR3 residues: CASSSGSDENIQYF. The part of the CDR3 DNA that was read is TGTGCCAGCAGTAGCGGGAGTGATGAAAACATT.

This clone was picked up many times. The read falls 3 residues short of the CDR3 end, and the missing part is taken from the germline J gene. The chain uses TRBV18 and TRBJ2-5; possible D gene TRBD2, 6 bases. This CDR3 is 14 amino acids long. Germline CDR1 reads KGHSH; CDR2 reads LQKENI. V dropped 3 bases and J dropped 2 bases, with 10 bases sitting between them. The part of the CDR3 DNA that was read is TGTGCCAGCTCACCCCGTGGGGGGCAAGAGACC. Amino acid sequence: CASSPRGGQET. The CDR3 in full is CASSPRGGQETQYF. The full variable domain, in which reference TRBV18 and TRBJ2-5 provide the parts outside the CDR3, is NAGVMQNPRHLVRRRGQEARLRCSPMKGHSHVYWYRQLPEEGLKFMVYLQKENIIDESGMPKERFSAEFPKEGPSILRIQQVVRGDSAAYFCASSPRGGQETQYFGPGTRLLVL.

This clone appeared many times. The read stops 3 residues short of the end of the CDR3; the missing end is completed from the germline J gene. The rearrangement uses TRBV5-1 and TRBJ1-1; D possibly corresponds to TRBD1 (5 bases). CDR1 is SGHRS and CDR2 is YFSETQ in the germline V gene. The V end was cut by 2 bases, the J end by 1 base, with 12 bases between. The CDR3 sequence is 15 residues long. This chain's CDR3 is CASSFEPGGNTEAFF. CDR3 DNA, as far as it was read: TGCGCCAGCAGCTTCGAACCCGGGGGGAACACTGAA.

As for this clone: Possible read error: a much larger clone is one base away. Read data end 3 residues before the CDR3 end; the end is taken from the germline J gene. This chain connects TRBV7-3 to TRBJ2-3; 8 bases fit TRBD1. Germline assignment: CDR1 SGHTA and CDR2 FQGTGA. This CDR3 has 17 amino acids. The CDR3 DNA, read in part, is TGTGCCAGCAGCTTAAGGGCGGCAGGGGGCAAAAATGTGACG. Its protein product is CASSLRAAGGKNVT. The whole CDR3 reads CASSLRAAGGKNVTQYF. Drawing the rest from reference TRBV7-3 and TRBJ2-3, the complete variable domain is GAGVSQTPSNKVTEKGKYVELRCDPISGHTALYWYRQSLGQGPEFLIYFQGTGAADDSGLPNDRFFAVRPEGSVSTLKIQRTERGDSAVYLCASSLRAAGGKNVTQYFGPGTRLTVL.